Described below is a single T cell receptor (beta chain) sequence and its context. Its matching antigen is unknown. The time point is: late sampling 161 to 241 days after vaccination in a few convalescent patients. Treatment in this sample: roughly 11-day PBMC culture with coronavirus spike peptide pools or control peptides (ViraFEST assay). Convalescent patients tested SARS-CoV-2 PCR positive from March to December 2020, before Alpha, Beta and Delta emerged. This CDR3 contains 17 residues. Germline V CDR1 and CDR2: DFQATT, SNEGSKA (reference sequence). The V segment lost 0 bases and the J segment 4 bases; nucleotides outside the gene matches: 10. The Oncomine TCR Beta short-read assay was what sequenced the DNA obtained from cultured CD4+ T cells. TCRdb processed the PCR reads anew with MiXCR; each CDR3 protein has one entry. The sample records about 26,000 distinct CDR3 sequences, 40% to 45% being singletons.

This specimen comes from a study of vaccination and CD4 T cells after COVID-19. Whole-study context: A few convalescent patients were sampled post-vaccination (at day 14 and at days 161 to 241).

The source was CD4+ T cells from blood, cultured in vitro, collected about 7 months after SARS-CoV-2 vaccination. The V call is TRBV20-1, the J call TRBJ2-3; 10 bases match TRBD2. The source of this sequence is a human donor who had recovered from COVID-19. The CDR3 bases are TGCAGTGCTAGAGACCCTAGCGGGAGTAGCGGAGCAGATACGCAGTATTTT. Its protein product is CSARDPSGSSGADTQYF.